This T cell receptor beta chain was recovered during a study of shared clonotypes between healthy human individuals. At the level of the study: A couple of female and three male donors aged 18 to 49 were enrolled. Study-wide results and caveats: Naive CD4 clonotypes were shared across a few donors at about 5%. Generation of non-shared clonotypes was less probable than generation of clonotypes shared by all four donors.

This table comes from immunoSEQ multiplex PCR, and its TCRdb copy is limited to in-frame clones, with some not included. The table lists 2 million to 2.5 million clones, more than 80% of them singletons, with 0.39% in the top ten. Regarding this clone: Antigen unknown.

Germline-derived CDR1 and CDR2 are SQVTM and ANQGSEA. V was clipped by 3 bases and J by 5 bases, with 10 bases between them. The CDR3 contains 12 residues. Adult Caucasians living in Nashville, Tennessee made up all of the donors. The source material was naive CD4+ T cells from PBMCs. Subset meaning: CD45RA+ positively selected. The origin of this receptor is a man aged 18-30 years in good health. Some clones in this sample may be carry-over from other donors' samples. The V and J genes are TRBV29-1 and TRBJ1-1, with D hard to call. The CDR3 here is CSVERQRTEAFF. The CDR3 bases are TGCAGCGTTGAGCGGCAGCGGACTGAAGCTTTCTTT.